The 18 T cell receptor beta chains below were found in one sample sequenced in a study of cytomegalovirus exposure and HLA in healthy donors. 60 Vbeta and 13 Jbeta primers were used in PCR. The method was immunoSEQ multiplex PCR; TCRdb's version includes in-frame clones alone and lacks a portion of them. Here the sample spans about 90,000 clones, more than 55% being singletons. What was sequenced was PBMCs. These receptors were obtained from a woman in her forties or fifties in good health and CMV-seropositive.

J is TRBJ2-5 and V is TRBV28, with D maybe TRBD2 (7 bases). This CDR3 contains 13 residues. Germline V gene lookup returns CDR1 MDHEN and CDR2 SYDVKM. V was clipped by 7 bases and J by 4 bases, with 13 bases between them. The CDR3 region has the DNA TGTGCCAGCACGCGGGGGCAGGGAGAGACCCAGTACTTC. Its translation is CASTRGQGETQYF. The full variable domain, its missing parts supplied by reference TRBV28 and TRBJ2-5, is DVKVTQSSRYLVKRTGEKVFLECVQDMDHENMFWYRQDPGLGLRLIYFSYDVKMKEKGDIPEGYSVSREKKERFSLILESASTNQTSMYLCASTRGQGETQYFGPGTRLLVL.

The chain uses TRBV4-2 and TRBJ2-7; D uncertain. The germline V gene encodes CDR1 LGHNA and CDR2 YNFKEQ. CDR3 size: 15 residues. The V and J ends lost 0 bases and 0 bases respectively, with 9 bases between them. CDR3 region: CASSQDLSLSYEQYF. The CDR3 DNA reads as TGTGCCAGCAGCCAAGATCTTTCCCTCTCCTACGAGCAGTACTTC.

The CDR3 DNA reads TGTGCCAGCAGCTACACAGGGGTTAGTGAAGCTTTCTTT. It translates to CASSYTGVSEAFF. This chain connects TRBV7-2 to TRBJ1-1, with 7 bases fitting TRBD1. Germline loops: CDR1 SGHTA, CDR2 FQGNSA. The CDR3 covers 13 residues. V was clipped by 4 bases and J by 7 bases; unmatched bases: 6. The whole variable domain, remainder taken from reference TRBV7-2 and TRBJ1-1, is GAGVSQSPSNKVTEKGKDVELRCDPISGHTALYWYRQSLGQGLEFLIYFQGNSAPDKSGLPSDRFSAERTGGSVSTLTIQRTQQEDSAVYLCASSYTGVSEAFFGQGTRLTVV.

The chain links TRBV7-8 to TRBJ2-7; 7 nucleotides agree with TRBD1. This CDR3 spans 16 amino acids. Germline CDR1 is SGHVS and CDR2 is FQNEAQ. Unmatched junction bases numbered 10, after V lost 5 bases and J lost 0 bases. CDR3 loop: CASSPTPRDSSYEQYF. CDR3 DNA sequence: TGTGCCAGCAGCCCGACCCCCCGGGACAGCTCCTACGAGCAGTACTTC.

The chain couples TRBV6-6 to TRBJ1-5; 7 nucleotides line up with TRBD1. The CDR3 extends over 15 amino acids. Per germline, CDR1 MNHNY and CDR2 SVGAGI (reference sequence). Germline trimming cut 4 bases from V and 4 bases from J; bases unmatched to any gene: 7. CDR3 sequence reads: CASSWGDSPNQPQHF. For the CDR3, the DNA is TGTGCCAGCAGTTGGGGGGACAGTCCTAATCAGCCCCAGCATTTT.

This clone was seen a single time. V and J are TRBV9 and TRBJ1-1, with TRBD1 matching 7 bases. The V and J ends lost 3 bases and 2 bases, in that order; junction bases with no gene match: 10. Germline V lookup: CDR1 SGDLS, CDR2 YYNGEE. The CDR3 has 16 residues. CDR3: CASSASSGTANTEAFF. The CDR3 region has the DNA TGTGCCAGCAGCGCTTCCTCCGGGACAGCTAACACTGAAGCTTTCTTT.

The chain has TRBV11-2 and TRBJ2-6; 8 bases line up with TRBD2. Unmatched junction bases numbered 12, after V lost 5 bases and J lost 0 bases. There are 19 residues in the CDR3. CDR1 is SGHAT, CDR2 FQNNGV, per germline. CDR3 loop: CASSPFRGGIHSGANVLTF. The CDR3 DNA reads as TGTGCCAGCAGCCCGTTCCGGGGGGGCATTCACTCTGGGGCCAACGTCCTGACTTTC.

This chain joins TRBV9 and TRBJ1-2; weak D call: TRBD1 (6 bases). Germline CDR1 SGDLS, CDR2 YYNGEE. The CDR3 has 16 residues. V was trimmed by 3 bases and J by 3 bases, leaving 18 bases between them. CDR3 in amino acids: CASSAQNGDKYYGYTF. The CDR3 DNA reads as TGTGCCAGCAGCGCGCAAAATGGGGACAAATACTATGGCTACACCTTC.

V and J are TRBV6-5 and TRBJ2-7; maybe TRBD2 (5 bases). Germline-derived CDR1 and CDR2 are MNHEY and SVGAGI. Trimming removed 2 bases from V and 1 base from J, with 9 bases in between. This CDR3 region has 14 residues. The CDR3 protein is CASSYGSSSYEQYF. In DNA, the CDR3 is TGTGCCAGCAGTTACGGGAGCAGTTCCTACGAGCAGTACTTC.

The chain recombines TRBV28 with TRBJ2-5, with 12 nucleotides matching TRBD2. CDR1 and CDR2 from the germline V gene are MDHEN and SYDVKM. After removal of 2 bases from V and 1 base from J, the junction contained 2 bases not matched to a gene. This CDR3 spans 16 amino acids. The CDR3 reads CASSLILAGGQETQYF. CDR3 in DNA: TGTGCCAGCAGTTTAATACTAGCGGGGGGCCAAGAGACCCAGTACTTC.

This clone was seen only once. This chain uses TRBV9 with TRBJ1-2; TRBD1 matches 9 bases. Losses at the gene ends were 1 base for V and 5 bases for J; bases not matched to a gene: 15. Germline V gene lookup returns CDR1 SGDLS and CDR2 YYNGEE. The CDR3 spans 18 residues. CDR3 coding DNA: TGTGCCAGCAGCGTAAACCGGGACAGGGAGGGTAGTAGTTATGGCTACACCTTC. Protein: CASSVNRDREGSSYGYTF.

This clone was observed a few times. V gene TRBV11-2 combines with J gene TRBJ1-6, with a tentative D call TRBD1 (5 bases). This CDR3 has 16 amino acids. With 5 bases removed from V and 7 bases from J, the gap between germline ends came to 18 bases. Germline assignment: CDR1 SGHAT and CDR2 FQNNGV. The CDR3: CASSPNVGQDNSPLHF. The CDR3 DNA follows: TGTGCCAGCAGCCCAAATGTGGGGCAGGACAATTCACCCCTCCACTTT.

Details on this clone: Germline is not matched at one junction end, which may reflect a read error. The chain couples TRBV11-2 to TRBJ1-6; 9 bases fit TRBD1. Germline assignment: CDR1 SGHAT and CDR2 FQNNGV. The CDR3 covers 14 residues. CDR3 coding DNA: TGTGCCAGCAGTACAGGGGGCTATAATCCACCCCTCCACTTT. This translates into CASSTGGYNPPLHF.

J is TRBJ2-2 and V is TRBV7-9; D not certain. CDR1 SEHNR and CDR2 FQNEAQ come from the germline V gene (reference sequence). The V end lost 6 bases, the J end lost 7 bases, and 9 bases lay between the germline ends. The CDR3 sequence is 12 residues long. The CDR3 protein is CASRFSHGELFF. CDR3 nucleotide sequence: TGTGCCAGCAGGTTCTCACACGGGGAGCTGTTTTTT.

CDR3 sequence: CSALQETQYF. The CDR3 DNA follows: TGCAGTGCTTTACAAGAGACCCAGTACTTC. The V call is TRBV20-1, the J call TRBJ2-5; D is uncertain. Trimming cost V 5 bases and J 2 bases, with 3 bases left between them. Germline values: CDR1 DFQATT, CDR2 SNEGSKA (reference sequence). CDR3 size: 10 residues.

The chain uses TRBV5-1 and TRBJ2-1, with 9 bases identical to TRBD2. V lost 1 base and J lost 5; bases outside the gene matches: 4. This CDR3 has 15 amino acids. Looked up from germline, CDR1 is SGHRS and CDR2 is YFSETQ. The CDR3 here is CASSLMGLANNEQFF. The CDR3 bases are TGCGCCAGCAGCTTGATGGGACTAGCCAACAATGAGCAGTTCTTC.

This sequence joins TRBV7-9 and TRBJ2-2; 14 nucleotides line up with TRBD2. V shed 5 bases, J shed 1 base, and the junction held 6 bases outside the gene matches. The V gene's germline CDR1 is SEHNR and CDR2 FQNEAQ (reference sequence). This CDR3 has 18 residues. In nucleotides, the CDR3 is TGTGCCAGCAGCCCCCGGACTAGCGGGGGGTGGAACACCGGGGAGCTGTTTTTT. Amino acid sequence: CASSPRTSGGWNTGELFF. The variable domain in full, with the rest retrieved from reference TRBV7-9 and TRBJ2-2, is DTGVSQNPRHKITKRGQNVTFRCDPISEHNRLYWYRQTLGQGPEFLTYFQNEAQLEKSRLLSDRFSAERPKGSFSTLEIQRTEQGDSAMYLCASSPRTSGGWNTGELFFGEGSRLTVL.

This clone was recorded a few times. Written as DNA, the CDR3 is TGTGCCAGCTGCCCCACGCCGGACATGAACACTGAAGCTTTCTTT. Translating it yields CASCPTPDMNTEAFF. The chain has TRBV18 and TRBJ1-1; tentative D call: TRBD1 (5 bases). The CDR3 runs 15 residues. CDR1 and CDR2 from the germline V gene are KGHSH and LQKENI. V lost 7 bases and J 0 bases, leaving 15 bases between the germline ends.